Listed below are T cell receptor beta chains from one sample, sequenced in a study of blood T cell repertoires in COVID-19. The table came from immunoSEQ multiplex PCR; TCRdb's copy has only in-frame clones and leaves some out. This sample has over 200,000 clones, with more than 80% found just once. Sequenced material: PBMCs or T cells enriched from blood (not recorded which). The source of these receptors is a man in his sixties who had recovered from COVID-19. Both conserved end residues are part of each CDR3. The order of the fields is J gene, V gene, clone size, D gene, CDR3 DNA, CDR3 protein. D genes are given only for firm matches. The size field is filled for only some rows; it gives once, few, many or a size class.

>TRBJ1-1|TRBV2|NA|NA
TGTGCCAGCAGTTTTTACAGGGCAGACACTGAAGCTTTCTTT
CASSFYRADTEAFF
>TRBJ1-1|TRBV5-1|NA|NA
TGCGCCAGCAGTTTTGACAGCATGAACACTGAAGCTTTCTTT
CASSFDSMNTEAFF
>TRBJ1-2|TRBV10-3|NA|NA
TGTGCCATCAGTGAGTCGGCAGGGCAGAACTATGGCTACACCTTC
CAISESAGQNYGYTF
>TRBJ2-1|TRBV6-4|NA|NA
TGTGCCAGCAGCGACGGGCCGTACAATGAGCAGTTCTTC
CASSDGPYNEQFF
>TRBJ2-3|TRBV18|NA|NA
TGTGCCAGCTCTCCAGCATTAGCGGAGCTCACAGATACGCAGTATTTT
CASSPALAELTDTQYF
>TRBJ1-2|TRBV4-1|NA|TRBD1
TGCGCCAGCAGCCCACACGACAGGGACTATGGCTACACCTTC
CASSPHDRDYGYTF
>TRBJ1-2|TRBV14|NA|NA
TGTGCCAGCAGCCAAGGGACAGCGGGGGAAAGCTACACCTTC
CASSQGTAGESYTF
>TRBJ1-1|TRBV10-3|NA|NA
TGTGCCATCAGTGAAGTAGGAAGGGGGGGCACTGAAGCTTTCTTT
CAISEVGRGGTEAFF
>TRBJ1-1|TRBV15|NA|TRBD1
TGTGCCACCAGCAGAGGGGGGACAGGGGAGGAAGCTTTCTTT
CATSRGGTGEEAFF
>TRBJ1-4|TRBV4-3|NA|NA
TGCGCCAGCAGCCTCACCGGGACAAACGAAAAACTGTTTTTT
CASSLTGTNEKLFF
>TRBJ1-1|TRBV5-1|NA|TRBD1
TGCGCCAGCAGCTTGAACAGGGGCAACACTGAAGCTTTCTTT
CASSLNRGNTEAFF
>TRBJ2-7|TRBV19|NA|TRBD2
TGTGCCAGTACACTAGCGGGGGGCACTACGGTTTACGAGCAGTACTTC
CASTLAGGTTVYEQYF
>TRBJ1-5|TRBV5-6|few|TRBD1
TGTGCCAGCAGCCCGGGGACAGGGGAAAATCAGCCCCAGCATTTT
CASSPGTGENQPQHF
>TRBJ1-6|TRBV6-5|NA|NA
TGTGCCAGCAGTTACAGTGGGGGCCTTCTTTCACCCCTCCACTTT
CASSYSGGLLSPLHF
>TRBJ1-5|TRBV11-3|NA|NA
TGTGCCAGCAGCGGAGGGGTCAATCAGCCCCAGCATTTT
CASSGGVNQPQHF
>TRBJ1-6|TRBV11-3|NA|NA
TGTGCCAGCAGCTTAAGTCGGGCAGGGAATGTGTCACCCCTCCACTTT
CASSLSRAGNVSPLHF
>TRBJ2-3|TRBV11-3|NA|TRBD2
TGTGCCAGCAGCCCCTCCCCTACGACTAGCGGCACAGATACGCAGTATTTT
CASSPSPTTSGTDTQYF
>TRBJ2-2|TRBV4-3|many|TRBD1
TGCGCCAGCAGCCAAGGACAGGGCACCGGGGAGCTGTTTTTT
CASSQGQGTGELFF
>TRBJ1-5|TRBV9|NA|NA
TGTGCCAGCAGCGACGGACAGACGGGGCAGCCCCAGCATTTT
CASSDGQTGQPQHF
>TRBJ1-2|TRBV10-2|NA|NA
TGCGCCAGCAGTGTCGCCAGGGAGGGAGGCTACACCTTC
CASSVAREGGYTF